Following are 27 T cell receptor beta chains from one sample sequenced in a study of T-cell reconstitution after alpha-beta-depleted transplantation in children. The authors prepared the TCRbeta library with unique molecular identifiers. One entry per CDR3 protein, called by TCRdb with MiXCR from the PCR reads. This sample has around 700,000 distinct CDR3 sequences, with roughly 13% found just once. Sequencing was performed on PBMCs, taken before TCRalphabeta/CD19-depleted stem cell transplant. These TCRs come from a girl aged 2-9 years with congenital amegakaryocytic thrombocytopenia, due to receive a stem cell transplant.

This clonotype was seen at least ten times. The chain joins TRBV7-2 to TRBJ2-3; unclear D gene. The V end was cut by 5 bases, the J end by 1 base, with 7 bases between. The V gene's germline CDR1 is SGHTA and CDR2 FQGNSA. CDR3 length equals 13 residues. The CDR3 region is CASSRLRTDTQYF. CDR3 coding DNA: TGTGCCAGCAGCCGTCTGCGCACAGATACGCAGTATTTT.

V usage is TRBV7-9 and J usage is TRBJ2-5, with D hard to call. Trimming shortened V by 1 base and J by 10 bases, and 13 bases separated the two germline ends. This CDR3 is 13 amino acids long. CDR1 is SEHNR, CDR2 FQNEAQ, per germline (reference sequence). CDR3 sequence: CASSLVGPWDQYF. CDR3 nucleotide sequence: TGTGCCAGCAGCTTAGTCGGACCATGGGACCAGTACTTC. The variable domain in full, completed from reference TRBV7-9 and TRBJ2-5, reads DTGVSQNPRHKITKRGQNVTFRCDPISEHNRLYWYRQTLGQGPEFLTYFQNEAQLEKSRLLSDRFSAERPKGSFSTLEIQRTEQGDSAMYLCASSLVGPWDQYFGPGTRLLVL.

The chain is built from TRBV12-3 or TRBV12-4 and TRBJ2-1; possible D gene TRBD2, 6 bases. The CDR3 has 16 residues. Trimming stripped 3 bases from V and 7 bases from J, with 19 bases between. The CDR3 sequence: CASSLSPETSRNEQFF. CDR3 in DNA: TGTGCCAGCAGTTTGAGTCCGGAAACTAGCCGGAATGAGCAGTTCTTC.

About this clonotype: A much more abundant neighbour one base away suggests this may be a read error. The rearrangement uses TRBV28 and TRBJ2-2; possibly TRBD2 for D (6 bases). The germline CDR1 and CDR2 sequences are MDHEN and SYDVKM. This CDR3 comprises 16 residues. The CDR3 DNA is TGTGCCAGCAGGGGGCTGGCGGGGCTTAACACCGGGGAGCTGTCTTTT. Translated: CASRGLAGLNTGELSF.

The rearrangement links TRBV15 to TRBJ1-6; D is ambiguous. The length of the CDR3 is 13 residues. Between the trimmed V and J ends, which lost 1 base and 9 bases, there was a span of 7 bases. CDR1 is LNHNV, CDR2 YYDKDF, per germline (reference sequence). DNA of the CDR3: TGTGCCACCAGCAGAGTGGGAGCTTCACCCCTCCACTTT. As protein: CATSRVGASPLHF.

The chain links TRBV29-1 to TRBJ2-2; a weak D match, TRBD2 (6 bases). Germline lookup yields CDR1 SQVTM and CDR2 ANQGSEA. The V end lost 6 bases, the J end lost 9 bases, and 17 bases lay between the germline ends. This CDR3 has 13 amino acids. CDR3 loop: CSVKTSLVRELFF. In DNA, the CDR3 is TGCAGCGTCAAGACTAGTTTGGTGAGGGAGCTGTTTTTT.

This clonotype was seen a handful of times. The genes are TRBV5-1 and TRBJ1-1, with D possibly TRBD1 on 5 matching bases. Germline loops: CDR1 SGHRS, CDR2 YFSETQ. This CDR3 contains 14 residues. V lost 1 base, J lost 4 bases, and 11 bases lay in between. The CDR3 DNA is TGCGCCAGCAGCTTGTGGGGGATCGGCACTGAAGCTTTCTTT. Protein sequence: CASSLWGIGTEAFF.

The gene calls are TRBV4-2 and TRBJ2-7; D is perhaps TRBD2 (6 bases). The CDR3 is 15 amino acids. Germline lookup yields CDR1 LGHNA and CDR2 YNFKEQ. V was pared by 1 base and J by 3 bases, with 13 bases between. The CDR3 loop reads CASSQVPSENYEQYF. The CDR3 DNA is TGTGCCAGCAGCCAAGTCCCTAGCGAGAACTACGAGCAGTACTTC.

This clonotype showed up just a few times. J is TRBJ2-3 and V is TRBV20-1, with a weak D call TRBD2 (5 bases). Germline assignment: CDR1 DFQATT and CDR2 SNEGSKA (reference sequence). V was clipped by 6 bases and J by 4 bases, with 14 bases between them. The CDR3 runs to 13 residues. This CDR3 is CSARTGRADTQYF. The DNA of the CDR3 is TGCAGTGCGCGGACTGGGCGGGCAGATACGCAGTATTTT.

This clonotype was seen ten or more times. The chain uses TRBV29-1 and TRBJ2-1, with unresolved D. Germline CDR1 and CDR2: SQVTM and ANQGSEA. Trimming stripped 4 bases from V and 12 bases from J, with 10 bases between. This CDR3 has 10 residues. The CDR3 coding sequence is TGCAGCGTTGTATTTTATTCGCAGTTCTTC. It translates to CSVVFYSQFF.

This clonotype was picked up many times. The gene calls are TRBV10-3 and TRBJ2-7; the match to TRBD2 covers 8 bases. V gave up 4 bases and J gave up 2 bases; unmatched junction bases: 7. The CDR3 consists of 15 residues. The germline CDR1 and CDR2 sequences are ENHRY and SYGVKD. The CDR3 region has the DNA TGTGCCATCAGTGCCGAGACTAGCGTGCCCTACGAGCAGTACTTC. It yields the protein CAISAETSVPYEQYF.

This clonotype was seen at least ten times. The genes are TRBV7-2 and TRBJ2-5; the D call may be TRBD1 or TRBD2 (6 bases each). CDR1 and CDR2 from the germline V gene are SGHTA and FQGNSA. V was clipped by 3 bases and J by 5 bases, with 19 bases between them. The CDR3 covers 16 residues. CDR3 protein: CASSFSFGRGLETQYF. CDR3 DNA sequence: TGTGCCAGCAGCTTTTCGTTCGGTCGGGGGCTTGAGACCCAGTACTTC.

The chain links TRBV19 to TRBJ2-3, with D hard to call. The V and J ends lost 7 bases and 2 bases respectively, with 4 bases between them. This CDR3 region has 11 residues. CDR1 is LNHDA, CDR2 SQIVND, per germline (reference sequence). CDR3 DNA: TGTGCCAGTAAGGACACAGATACGCAGTATTTT. It yields the protein CASKDTDTQYF.

A few counts support this clonotype. The J gene is TRBJ2-1, the V gene TRBV14; weak D call: TRBD2 (6 bases). CDR3 length: 16 residues. Looked up from germline, CDR1 is SGHDN and CDR2 is FVKESK. Trimming took 1 base from V and 7 from J, leaving 17 bases between them. CDR3 nucleotides: TGTGCCAGCAGCCAAGGTTCACTCGGGAGATCGAATGAGCAGTTCTTC. It yields the protein CASSQGSLGRSNEQFF.

The gene calls are TRBV7-6 and TRBJ2-2; TRBD2 aligns across 10 bases. Germline V lookup: CDR1 SGHVS, CDR2 FNYEAQ. This CDR3 spans 16 amino acids. V shed 4 bases and J 5 bases; nucleotides not matched to a gene: 7. The CDR3, as DNA: TGTGCCAGCAGCTACCTCGCTAGCGGGAGTACCGGGGAGCTGTTTTTT. Its protein product is CASSYLASGSTGELFF.

The V gene is TRBV12-3 or TRBV12-4, the J gene TRBJ2-5, with D uncertain. Between the trimmed V and J ends, which lost 5 bases and 4 bases, there was a span of 14 bases. This CDR3 has 14 amino acids. CDR3 sequence reads: CASSPSRSRETQYF. CDR3 DNA: TGTGCCAGCAGTCCCTCCCGGTCAAGAGAGACCCAGTACTTC.

The chain combines TRBV5-1 with TRBJ2-2; D remains unclear. The V gene's germline CDR1 is SGHRS and CDR2 YFSETQ. Trimming took 4 bases from V and 10 from J, leaving 14 bases between them. There are 13 residues in the CDR3. The CDR3 sequence: CASSTKNALELFF. CDR3 coding DNA: TGCGCCAGCAGCACCAAGAACGCACTGGAGCTGTTTTTT.

This clonotype was counted only a few times. The CDR3 sequence is CASSPLGGALAEAFF. The CDR3 DNA sequence: TGCGCCAGCAGCCCGCTGGGGGGGGCGCTAGCTGAAGCTTTCTTT. The V and J genes are TRBV5-1 and TRBJ1-1; tentative D call: TRBD1 (6 bases). Germline values: CDR1 SGHRS, CDR2 YFSETQ. Trimming took 4 bases from V and 6 from J, leaving 19 bases between them. The CDR3 spans 15 residues.

This clonotype was found many times. This chain connects TRBV20-1 to TRBJ2-1; D might be TRBD2 (6 bases). Germline V gene data show CDR1 as DFQATT and CDR2 as SNEGSKA (reference sequence). The CDR3 is 12 residues long. Trimming cost V 5 bases and J 7 bases, with 12 bases left between them. The CDR3 DNA reads TGCAGTGCTGACGGGACTTCTAATGAGCAGTTCTTC. This gives the protein CSADGTSNEQFF.

V and J are TRBV5-1 and TRBJ2-7; D might be TRBD2 (6 bases). The CDR3 totals 14 residues. With 4 bases removed from V and 1 base from J, the gap between germline ends came to 12 bases. Germline assignment: CDR1 SGHRS and CDR2 YFSETQ. The chain's CDR3 is CASSTGGTSYEQYF. For the CDR3, the DNA is TGCGCCAGCAGCACCGGAGGGACTTCCTACGAGCAGTACTTC.

This clonotype was observed at least ten times. The rearrangement joins TRBV29-1 to TRBJ2-1, with D uncertain. CDR3 length: 15 amino acids. Germline V lookup: CDR1 SQVTM, CDR2 ANQGSEA. V was trimmed by 3 bases and J by 0 bases, leaving 12 bases between them. The CDR3 DNA follows: TGCAGCGTTGAGCTTTTTATCAGCTCCTACAATGAGCAGTTCTTC. This encodes CSVELFISSYNEQFF.

This clonotype has at least ten counts. The J gene is TRBJ1-2, the V gene TRBV29-1; no clear D. Per the germline V gene, CDR1 is SQVTM and CDR2 is ANQGSEA. This CDR3 region has 13 residues. Trimming removed 4 bases from V and 2 bases from J, with 11 bases in between. Written as DNA, the CDR3 is TGCAGCGTTGGATCTGGCGGCAACTATGGCTACACCTTC. Its translation is CSVGSGGNYGYTF.

This clonotype was seen repeatedly, ten times or more. The rearrangement links TRBV20-1 to TRBJ2-3; TRBD2 matches at 12 bases. CDR1 and CDR2 (germline): DFQATT, SNEGSKA (reference sequence). There are 16 residues in the CDR3. With 6 bases clipped from V and 3 bases from J, the junction kept 10 bases outside the gene matches. The CDR3 protein is CSAPFLAGGMTDTQYF. Written as DNA, the CDR3 is TGCAGTGCCCCTTTCCTAGCGGGAGGGATGACAGATACGCAGTATTTT.

This sequence joins TRBV7-8 and TRBJ2-7; possible D gene TRBD1, 6 bases. This CDR3 is 15 amino acids long. Germline V gene data show CDR1 as SGHVS and CDR2 as FQNEAQ. Trimming cost V 3 bases and J 1 base, with 13 bases left between them. The CDR3 coding sequence is TGTGCCAGCAGCTTCACCGACAGGCTATCCTACGAGCAGTACTTC. It encodes CASSFTDRLSYEQYF.

This clonotype was recorded a few times. This chain joins TRBV20-1 and TRBJ2-3, with TRBD1 matching over 9 bases. The trim removed 6 bases at V and 4 bases at J, leaving 8 bases unmatched. The length of the CDR3 is 14 residues. Germline lookup yields CDR1 DFQATT and CDR2 SNEGSKA (reference sequence). Written as DNA, the CDR3 is TGCAGTGCCCTAATACGACAGGGGGCAGATACGCAGTATTTT. Encoded protein: CSALIRQGADTQYF.

This clonotype was seen more than once but under ten times. The rearrangement links TRBV7-9 to TRBJ2-7, with D unresolved. This CDR3 spans 14 amino acids. CDR1 SEHNR and CDR2 FQNEAQ come from the germline V gene (reference sequence). Trimming took 1 base from V and 2 from J, leaving 9 bases between them. Here the CDR3 reads CASSLGVLAYEQYF. DNA of the CDR3: TGTGCCAGCAGCTTAGGGGTCCTGGCCTACGAGCAGTACTTC.

This clonotype came up many times. The chain combines TRBV4-1 with TRBJ2-7, with D unresolved. The V end lost 3 bases, the J end lost 0 bases, and 12 bases lay between the germline ends. This CDR3 is built from 15 residues. Germline assignment: CDR1 MGHRA and CDR2 YSYEKL. The CDR3 sequence is CASSHSGHSSYEQYF. CDR3 nucleotides: TGCGCCAGCAGCCACTCCGGGCATAGCTCCTACGAGCAGTACTTC.